This T cell receptor beta chain was sequenced during a study of OX40 agonist ivuxolimab in advanced cancers. Libraries were prepared by immunoSEQ multiplex PCR; TCRdb keeps only in-frame clonotypes and omits some of them. The sample lists 90,000 to 100,000 clones, approximately 88% occurring once. The CDR3 totals 15 residues. CDR1 is MNHNY, CDR2 SVGAGI, per germline (reference sequence). Trimming removed 5 bases from V and 9 bases from J; junction bases left unmatched: 13. The V gene is TRBV6-6, the J gene TRBJ2-7; 10 nucleotides match TRBD1. Sample: CD4+ or CD8+ T cells sorted from blood, taken in a trial of the OX40 agonist ivuxolimab. The source is an adult with an advanced solid tumor such as melanoma, head and neck, liver or kidney cancer. For the CDR3, the DNA is TGTGCCAGCAGTACACCGGGACAGGGGAGTAGCCGGCAGTACTTC. It yields the protein CASSTPGQGSSRQYF.